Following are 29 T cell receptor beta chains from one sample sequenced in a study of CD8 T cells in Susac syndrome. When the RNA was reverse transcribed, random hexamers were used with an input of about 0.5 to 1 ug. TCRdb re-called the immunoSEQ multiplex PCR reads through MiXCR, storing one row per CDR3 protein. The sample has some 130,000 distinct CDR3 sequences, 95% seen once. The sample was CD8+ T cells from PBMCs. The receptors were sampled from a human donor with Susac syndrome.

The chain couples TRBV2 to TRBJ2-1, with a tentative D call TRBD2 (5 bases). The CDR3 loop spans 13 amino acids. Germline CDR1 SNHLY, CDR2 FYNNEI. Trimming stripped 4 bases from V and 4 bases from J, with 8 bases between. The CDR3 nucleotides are TGTGCCAGCAGTGTCGAGGGTTACAATGAGCAGTTCTTC. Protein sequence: CASSVEGYNEQFF.

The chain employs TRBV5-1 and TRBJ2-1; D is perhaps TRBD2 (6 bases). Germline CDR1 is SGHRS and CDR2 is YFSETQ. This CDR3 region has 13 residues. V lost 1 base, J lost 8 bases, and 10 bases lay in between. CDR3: CASSLPGGHEQFF. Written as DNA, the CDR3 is TGCGCCAGCAGCTTGCCCGGGGGTCATGAGCAGTTCTTC.

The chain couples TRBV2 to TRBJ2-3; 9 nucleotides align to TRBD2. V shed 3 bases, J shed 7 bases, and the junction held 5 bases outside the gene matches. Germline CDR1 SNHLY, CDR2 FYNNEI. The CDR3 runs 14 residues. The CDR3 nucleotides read TGTGCCAGCAGTGAGCTAGCGGGATTTCATACGCAGTATTTT. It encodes CASSELAGFHTQYF.

The CDR3 reads CASKPGPGGYEQYF. The CDR3 DNA follows: TGTGCCAGCAAACCGGGCCCAGGCGGGTACGAGCAGTACTTC. The J gene is TRBJ2-7, the V gene TRBV12-3 or TRBV12-4; the D gene is possibly TRBD2 (5 bases). Trimming removed 7 bases from V and 4 bases from J, with 17 bases in between. The CDR3 consists of 14 residues.

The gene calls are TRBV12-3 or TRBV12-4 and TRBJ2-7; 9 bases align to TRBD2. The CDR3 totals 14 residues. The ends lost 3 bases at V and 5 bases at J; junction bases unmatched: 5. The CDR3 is CASSFPSGTNEQYF. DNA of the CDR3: TGTGCCAGCAGTTTTCCTAGCGGGACGAACGAGCAGTACTTC.

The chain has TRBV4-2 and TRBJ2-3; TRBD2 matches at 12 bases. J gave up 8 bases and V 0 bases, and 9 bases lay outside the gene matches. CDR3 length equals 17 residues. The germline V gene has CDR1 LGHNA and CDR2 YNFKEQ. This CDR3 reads CASSQDPLAGGAATQYF. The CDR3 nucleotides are TGTGCCAGCAGCCAAGATCCTCTAGCGGGAGGGGCTGCTACGCAGTATTTT.

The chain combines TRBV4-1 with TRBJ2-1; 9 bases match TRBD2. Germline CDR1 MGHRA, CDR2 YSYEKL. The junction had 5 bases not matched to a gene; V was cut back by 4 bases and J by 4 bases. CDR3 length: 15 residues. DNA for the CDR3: TGCGCCAGCAGCCGGACTAGCGATGTGTACAATGAGCAGTTCTTC. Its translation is CASSRTSDVYNEQFF.

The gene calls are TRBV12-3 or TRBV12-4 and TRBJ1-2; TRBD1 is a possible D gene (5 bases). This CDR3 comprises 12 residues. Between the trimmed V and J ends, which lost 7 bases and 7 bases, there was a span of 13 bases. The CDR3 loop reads CASIVGLAGYTF. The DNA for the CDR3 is TGTGCCAGCATCGTGGGACTGGCTGGCTACACCTTC.

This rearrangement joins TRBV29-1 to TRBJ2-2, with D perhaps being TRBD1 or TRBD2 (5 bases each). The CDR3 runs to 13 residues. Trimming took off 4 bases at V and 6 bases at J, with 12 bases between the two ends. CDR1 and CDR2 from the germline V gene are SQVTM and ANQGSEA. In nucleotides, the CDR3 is TGCAGCGTTGGGGGGTTACGGTCCGGGGAGCTGTTTTTT. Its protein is CSVGGLRSGELFF.

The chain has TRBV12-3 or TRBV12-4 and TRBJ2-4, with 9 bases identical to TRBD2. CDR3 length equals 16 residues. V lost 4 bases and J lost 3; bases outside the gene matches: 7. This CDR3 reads CASSSGLALGKNIQYF. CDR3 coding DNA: TGTGCCAGCAGTTCCGGACTAGCGTTGGGCAAAAACATTCAGTACTTC.

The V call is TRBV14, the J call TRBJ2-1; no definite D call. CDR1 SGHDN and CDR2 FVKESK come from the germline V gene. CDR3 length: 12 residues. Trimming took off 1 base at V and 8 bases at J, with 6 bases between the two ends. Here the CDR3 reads CASSQVWDEQFF. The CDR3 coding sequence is TGTGCCAGCAGCCAAGTGTGGGATGAGCAGTTCTTC.

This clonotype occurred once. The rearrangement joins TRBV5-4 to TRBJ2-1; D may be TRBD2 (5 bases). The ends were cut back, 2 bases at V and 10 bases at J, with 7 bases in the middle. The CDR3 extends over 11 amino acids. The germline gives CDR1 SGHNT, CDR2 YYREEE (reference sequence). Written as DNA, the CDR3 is TGTGCCAGCAGCTTATGGGAGGAGCAGTTCTTC. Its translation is CASSLWEEQFF.

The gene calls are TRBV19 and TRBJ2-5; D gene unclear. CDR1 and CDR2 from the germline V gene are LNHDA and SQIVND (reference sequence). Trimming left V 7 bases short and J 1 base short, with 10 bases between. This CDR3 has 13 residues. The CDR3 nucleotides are TGTGCCAGTACCGGGCCATCCCAAGAGACCCAGTACTTC. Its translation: CASTGPSQETQYF. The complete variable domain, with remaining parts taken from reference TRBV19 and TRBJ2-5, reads DGGITQSPKYLFRKEGQNVTLSCEQNLNHDAMYWYRQDPGQGLRLIYYSQIVNDFQKGDIAEGYSVSREKKESFPLTVTSAQKNPTAFYLCASTGPSQETQYFGPGTRLLVL.

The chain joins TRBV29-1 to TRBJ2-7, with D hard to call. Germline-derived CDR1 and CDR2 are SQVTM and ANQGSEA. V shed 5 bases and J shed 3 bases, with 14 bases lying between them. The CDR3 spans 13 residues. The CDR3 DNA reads TGCAGCGTTCAGGTCCTTGGGGACTACGAGCAGTACTTC. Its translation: CSVQVLGDYEQYF.

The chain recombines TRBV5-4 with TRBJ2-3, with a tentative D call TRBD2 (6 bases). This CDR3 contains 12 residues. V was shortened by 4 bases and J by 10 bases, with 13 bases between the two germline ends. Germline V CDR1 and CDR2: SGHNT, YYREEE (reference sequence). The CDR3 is CASSEEGLAQYF. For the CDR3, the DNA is TGTGCCAGCAGCGAGGAGGGCCTTGCGCAGTATTTT. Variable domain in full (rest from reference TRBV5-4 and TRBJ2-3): ETGVTQSPTHLIKTRGQQVTLRCSSQSGHNTVSWYQQALGQGPQFIFQYYREEENGRGNFPPRFSGLQFPNYSSELNVNALELDDSALYLCASSEEGLAQYFGPGTRLTVL.

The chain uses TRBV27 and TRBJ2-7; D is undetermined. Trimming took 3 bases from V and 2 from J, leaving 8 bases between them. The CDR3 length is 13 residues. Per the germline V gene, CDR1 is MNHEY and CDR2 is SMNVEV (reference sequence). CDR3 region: CASSFPGTYEQYF. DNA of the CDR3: TGTGCCAGCAGTTTCCCAGGAACCTACGAGCAGTACTTC.

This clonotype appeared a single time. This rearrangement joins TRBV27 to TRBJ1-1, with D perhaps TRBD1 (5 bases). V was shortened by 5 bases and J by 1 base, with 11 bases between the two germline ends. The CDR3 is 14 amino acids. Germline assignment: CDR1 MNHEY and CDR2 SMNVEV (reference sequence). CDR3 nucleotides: TGTGCCAGCAGTCAGGGTAGCCGGAACACTGAAGCTTTCTTT. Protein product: CASSQGSRNTEAFF.

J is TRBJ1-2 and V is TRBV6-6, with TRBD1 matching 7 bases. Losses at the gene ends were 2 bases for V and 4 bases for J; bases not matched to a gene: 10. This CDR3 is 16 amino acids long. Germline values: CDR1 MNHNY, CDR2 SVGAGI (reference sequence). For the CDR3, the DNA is TGTGCCAGCAGTTACCATGACACAGGGGTTACCTATGGCTACACCTTC. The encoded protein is CASSYHDTGVTYGYTF.

CDR3 region: CASSPRSGQANTGELFF. DNA for the CDR3: TGTGCCAGCTCACCACGGTCAGGGCAGGCGAACACCGGGGAGCTGTTTTTT. The chain carries TRBV18 and TRBJ2-2; D is possibly TRBD1 (5 bases). Germline V gene data show CDR1 as KGHSH and CDR2 as LQKENI. Trimming stripped 1 base from V and 0 bases from J, with 12 bases between. CDR3 length: 17 residues.

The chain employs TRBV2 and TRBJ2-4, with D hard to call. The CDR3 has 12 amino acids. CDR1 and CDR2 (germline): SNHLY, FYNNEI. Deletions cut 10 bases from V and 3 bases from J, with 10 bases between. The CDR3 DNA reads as TGTGCCACGGCACCGAGCAAAAACATTCAGTACTTC. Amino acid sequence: CATAPSKNIQYF. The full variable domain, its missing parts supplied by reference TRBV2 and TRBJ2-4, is EPEVTQTPSHQVTQMGQEVILRCVPISNHLYFYWYRQILGQKVEFLVSFYNNEISEKSEIFDDQFSVERPDGSNFTLKIRSTKLEDSAMYFCATAPSKNIQYFGAGTRLSVL.

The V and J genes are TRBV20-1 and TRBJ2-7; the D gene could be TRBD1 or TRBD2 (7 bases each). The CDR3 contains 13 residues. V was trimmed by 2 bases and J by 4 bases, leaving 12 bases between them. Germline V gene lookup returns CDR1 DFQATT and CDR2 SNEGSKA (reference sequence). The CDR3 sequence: CSARWEGAYEQYF. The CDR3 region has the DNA TGCAGTGCTAGATGGGAGGGGGCGTACGAGCAGTACTTC.

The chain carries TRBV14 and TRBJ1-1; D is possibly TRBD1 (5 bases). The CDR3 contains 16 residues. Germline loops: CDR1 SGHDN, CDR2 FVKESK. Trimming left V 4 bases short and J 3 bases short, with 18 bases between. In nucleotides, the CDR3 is TGTGCCAGCAGCCCCCACGGTTGGGGGTCGCACACTGAAGCTTTCTTT. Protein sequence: CASSPHGWGSHTEAFF.

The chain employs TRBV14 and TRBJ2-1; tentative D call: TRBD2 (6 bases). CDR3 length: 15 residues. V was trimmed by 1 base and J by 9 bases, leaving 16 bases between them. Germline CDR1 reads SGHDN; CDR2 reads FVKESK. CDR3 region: CASSQVGFGDSEQFF. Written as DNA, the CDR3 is TGTGCCAGCAGCCAAGTTGGGTTTGGGGACTCTGAGCAGTTCTTC.

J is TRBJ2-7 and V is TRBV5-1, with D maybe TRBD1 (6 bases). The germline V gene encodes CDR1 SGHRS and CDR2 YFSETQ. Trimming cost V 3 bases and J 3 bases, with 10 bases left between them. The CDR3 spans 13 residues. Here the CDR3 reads CASSSRDNYEQYF. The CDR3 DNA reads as TGCGCCAGCAGCTCCCGGGACAACTACGAGCAGTACTTC. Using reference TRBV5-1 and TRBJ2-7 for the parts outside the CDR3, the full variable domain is KAGVTQTPRYLIKTRGQQVTLSCSPISGHRSVSWYQQTPGQGLQFLFEYFSETQRNKGNFPGRFSGRQFSNSRSEMNVSTLELGDSALYLCASSSRDNYEQYFGPGTRLTVT.

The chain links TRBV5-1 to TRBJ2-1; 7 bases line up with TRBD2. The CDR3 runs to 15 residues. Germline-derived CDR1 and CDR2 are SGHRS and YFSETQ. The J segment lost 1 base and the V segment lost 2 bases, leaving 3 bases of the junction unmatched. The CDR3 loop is CASSFYSGSYNEQFF. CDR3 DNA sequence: TGCGCCAGCAGCTTTTATAGCGGGTCCTACAATGAGCAGTTCTTC.

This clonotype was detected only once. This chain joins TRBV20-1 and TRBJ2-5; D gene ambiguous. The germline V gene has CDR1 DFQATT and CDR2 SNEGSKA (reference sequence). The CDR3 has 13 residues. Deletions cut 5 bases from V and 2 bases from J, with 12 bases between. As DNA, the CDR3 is TGCAGTGCTGGGGTGTGGCGTCAAGAGACCCAGTACTTC. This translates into CSAGVWRQETQYF.

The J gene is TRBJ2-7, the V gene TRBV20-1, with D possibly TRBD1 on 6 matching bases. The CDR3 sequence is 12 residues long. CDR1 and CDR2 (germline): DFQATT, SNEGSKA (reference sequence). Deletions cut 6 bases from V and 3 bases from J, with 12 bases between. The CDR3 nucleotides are TGCAGTGCAGCAGGGGAGATCTACGAGCAGTACTTC. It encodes CSAAGEIYEQYF.

CDR3 in amino acids: CASSFADYNEQFF. For the CDR3, the DNA is TGTGCCAGCAGTTTTGCAGACTACAATGAGCAGTTCTTC. V usage is TRBV27 and J usage is TRBJ2-1; D not certain. This CDR3 has 13 residues. The V end was cut by 3 bases, the J end by 3 bases, with 6 bases between. Germline V gene data show CDR1 as MNHEY and CDR2 as SMNVEV (reference sequence).

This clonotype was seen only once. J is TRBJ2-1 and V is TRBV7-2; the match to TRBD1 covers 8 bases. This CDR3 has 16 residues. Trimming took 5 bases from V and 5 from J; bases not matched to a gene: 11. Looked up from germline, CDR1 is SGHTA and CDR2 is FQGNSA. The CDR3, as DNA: TGTGCCAGCAGCGCTTTTGGGGACAGGCCCGACAATGAGCAGTTCTTC. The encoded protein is CASSAFGDRPDNEQFF.